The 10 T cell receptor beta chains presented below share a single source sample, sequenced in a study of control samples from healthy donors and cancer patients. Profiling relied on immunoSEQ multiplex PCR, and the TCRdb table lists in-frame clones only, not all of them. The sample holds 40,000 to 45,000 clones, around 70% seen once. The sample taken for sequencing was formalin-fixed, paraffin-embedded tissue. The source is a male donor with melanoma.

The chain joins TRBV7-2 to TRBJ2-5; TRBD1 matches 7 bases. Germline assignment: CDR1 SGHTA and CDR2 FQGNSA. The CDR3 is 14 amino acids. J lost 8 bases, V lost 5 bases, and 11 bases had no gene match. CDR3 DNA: TGTGCCAGCAGCACACAGGGGATCCGAGTAACCCAGTACTTC. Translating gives CASSTQGIRVTQYF. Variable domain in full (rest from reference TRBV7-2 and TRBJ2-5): GAGVSQSPSNKVTEKGKDVELRCDPISGHTALYWYRQSLGQGLEFLIYFQGNSAPDKSGLPSDRFSAERTGGSVSTLTIQRTQQEDSAVYLCASSTQGIRVTQYFGPGTRLLVL.

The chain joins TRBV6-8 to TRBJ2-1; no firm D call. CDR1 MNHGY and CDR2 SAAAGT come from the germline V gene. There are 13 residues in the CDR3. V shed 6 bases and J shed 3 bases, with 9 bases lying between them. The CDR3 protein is CASSAINYNEQFF. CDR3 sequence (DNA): TGTGCCAGCAGCGCGATAAACTACAATGAGCAGTTCTTC.

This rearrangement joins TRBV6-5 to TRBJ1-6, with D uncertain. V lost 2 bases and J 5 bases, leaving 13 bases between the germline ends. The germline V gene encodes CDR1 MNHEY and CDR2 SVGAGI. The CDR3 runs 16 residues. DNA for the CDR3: TGTGCCAGCAGTTACACCCGGACGGCTAATAATTCACCCCTCCACTTT. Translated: CASSYTRTANNSPLHF.

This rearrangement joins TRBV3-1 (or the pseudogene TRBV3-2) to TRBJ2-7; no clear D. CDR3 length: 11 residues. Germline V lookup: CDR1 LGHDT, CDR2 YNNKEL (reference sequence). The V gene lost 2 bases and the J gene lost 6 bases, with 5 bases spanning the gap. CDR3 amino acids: CASSQWGEQYF. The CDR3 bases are TGTGCCAGCAGCCAATGGGGCGAGCAGTACTTC.

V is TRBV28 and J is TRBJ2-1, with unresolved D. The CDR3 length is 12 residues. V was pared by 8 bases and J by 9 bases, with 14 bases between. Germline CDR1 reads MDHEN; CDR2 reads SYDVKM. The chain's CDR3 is CASVGFSSEQFF. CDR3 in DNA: TGTGCCAGCGTTGGCTTCTCAAGTGAGCAGTTCTTC.

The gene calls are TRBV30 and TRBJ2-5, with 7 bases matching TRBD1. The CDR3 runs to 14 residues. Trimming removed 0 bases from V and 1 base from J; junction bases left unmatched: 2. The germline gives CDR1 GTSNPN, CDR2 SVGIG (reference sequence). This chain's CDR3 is CAWSVTGSQETQYF. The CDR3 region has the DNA TGTGCCTGGAGTGTGACAGGGTCCCAAGAGACCCAGTACTTC.

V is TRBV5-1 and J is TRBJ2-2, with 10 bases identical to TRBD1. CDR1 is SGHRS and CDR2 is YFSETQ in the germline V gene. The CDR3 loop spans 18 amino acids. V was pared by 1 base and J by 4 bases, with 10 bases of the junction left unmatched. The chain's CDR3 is CASSLNPPGQGFTGELFF. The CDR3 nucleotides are TGCGCCAGCAGCTTGAATCCACCGGGACAGGGGTTCACCGGGGAGCTGTTTTTT.

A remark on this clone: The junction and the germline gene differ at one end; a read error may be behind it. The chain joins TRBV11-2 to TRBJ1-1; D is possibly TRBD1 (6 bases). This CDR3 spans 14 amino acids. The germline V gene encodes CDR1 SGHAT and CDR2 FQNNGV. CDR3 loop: CASSLGGINTEAFF. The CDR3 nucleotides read TGTGCTAGCAGCTTAGGGGGTATCAACACTGAAGCTTTCTTT.

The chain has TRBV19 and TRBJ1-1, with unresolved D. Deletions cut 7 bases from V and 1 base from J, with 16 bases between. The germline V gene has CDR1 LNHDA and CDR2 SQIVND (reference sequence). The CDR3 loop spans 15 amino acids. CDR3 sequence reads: CASTSSLGGNTEAFF. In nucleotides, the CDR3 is TGTGCCAGTACCTCCTCTCTAGGTGGGAACACTGAAGCTTTCTTT.

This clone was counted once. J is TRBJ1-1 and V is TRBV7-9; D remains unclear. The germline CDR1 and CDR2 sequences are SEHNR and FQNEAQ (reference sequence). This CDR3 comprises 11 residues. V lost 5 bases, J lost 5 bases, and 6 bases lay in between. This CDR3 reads CASSLRTEAFF. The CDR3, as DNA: TGTGCCAGCAGCCTCAGAACTGAAGCTTTCTTT. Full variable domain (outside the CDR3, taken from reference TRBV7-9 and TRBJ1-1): DTGVSQNPRHKITKRGQNVTFRCDPISEHNRLYWYRQTLGQGPEFLTYFQNEAQLEKSRLLSDRFSAERPKGSFSTLEIQRTEQGDSAMYLCASSLRTEAFFGQGTRLTVV.